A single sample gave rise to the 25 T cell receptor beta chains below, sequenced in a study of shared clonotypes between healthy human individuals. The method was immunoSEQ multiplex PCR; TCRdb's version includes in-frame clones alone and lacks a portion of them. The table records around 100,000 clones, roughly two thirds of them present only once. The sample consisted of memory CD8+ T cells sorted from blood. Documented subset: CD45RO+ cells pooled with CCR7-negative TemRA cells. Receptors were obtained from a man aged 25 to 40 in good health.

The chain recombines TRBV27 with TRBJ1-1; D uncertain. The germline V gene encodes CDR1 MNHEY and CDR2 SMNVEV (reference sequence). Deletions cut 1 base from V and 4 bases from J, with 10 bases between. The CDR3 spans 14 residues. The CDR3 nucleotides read TGTGCCAGCAGTTTATATAGGGCGGGCACTGAAGCTTTCTTT. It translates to CASSLYRAGTEAFF.

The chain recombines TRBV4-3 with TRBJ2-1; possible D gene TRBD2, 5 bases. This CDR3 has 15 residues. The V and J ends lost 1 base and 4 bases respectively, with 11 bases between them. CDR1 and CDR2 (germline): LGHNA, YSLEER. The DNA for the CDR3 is TGCGCCAGCAGCCAAGCACTAGAAGGGTACAATGAGCAGTTCTTC. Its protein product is CASSQALEGYNEQFF.

CDR3 amino acids: CANEWTSGEDTQYF. CDR3 DNA: TGTGCCAACGAGTGGACTAGCGGGGAAGATACGCAGTATTTT. The chain has TRBV7-9 and TRBJ2-3; 12 bases fit TRBD2. This CDR3 is built from 14 residues. Germline trimming cut 10 bases from V and 5 bases from J; bases unmatched to any gene: 7. CDR1 SEHNR and CDR2 FQNEAQ come from the germline V gene (reference sequence).

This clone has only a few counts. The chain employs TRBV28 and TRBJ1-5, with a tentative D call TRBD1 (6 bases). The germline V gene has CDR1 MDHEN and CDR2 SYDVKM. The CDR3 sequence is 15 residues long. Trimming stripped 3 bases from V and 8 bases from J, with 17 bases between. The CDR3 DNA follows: TGTGCCAGCAGTTTTATTGTGGGGGCCGCAGAGCCCCAGCATTTT. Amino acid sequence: CASSFIVGAAEPQHF.

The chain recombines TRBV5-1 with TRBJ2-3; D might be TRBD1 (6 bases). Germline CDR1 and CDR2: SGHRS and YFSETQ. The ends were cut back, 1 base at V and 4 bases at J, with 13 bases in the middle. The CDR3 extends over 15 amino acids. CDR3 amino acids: CASSLNRAGSDTQYF. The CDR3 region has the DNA TGCGCCAGCAGCTTGAACAGGGCGGGTTCAGATACGCAGTATTTT.

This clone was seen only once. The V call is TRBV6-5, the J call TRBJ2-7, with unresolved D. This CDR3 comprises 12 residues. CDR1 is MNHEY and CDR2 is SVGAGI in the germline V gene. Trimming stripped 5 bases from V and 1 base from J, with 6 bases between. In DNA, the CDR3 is TGTGCCAGCAGTCCGACATCCTACGAGCAGTACTTC. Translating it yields CASSPTSYEQYF.

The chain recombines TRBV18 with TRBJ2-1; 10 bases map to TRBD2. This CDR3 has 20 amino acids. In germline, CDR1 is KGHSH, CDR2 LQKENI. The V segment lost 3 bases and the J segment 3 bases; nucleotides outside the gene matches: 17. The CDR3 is CASSPLGLAGVKLGYNEQFF. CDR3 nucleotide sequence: TGTGCCAGCTCACCCCTGGGCCTAGCGGGAGTCAAACTTGGCTACAATGAGCAGTTCTTC.

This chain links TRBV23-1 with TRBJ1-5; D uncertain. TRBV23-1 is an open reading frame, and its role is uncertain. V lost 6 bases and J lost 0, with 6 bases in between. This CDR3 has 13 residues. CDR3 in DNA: TGCGCCAGCAGGGTCGGTAGCAATCAGCCCCAGCATTTT. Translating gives CASRVGSNQPQHF.

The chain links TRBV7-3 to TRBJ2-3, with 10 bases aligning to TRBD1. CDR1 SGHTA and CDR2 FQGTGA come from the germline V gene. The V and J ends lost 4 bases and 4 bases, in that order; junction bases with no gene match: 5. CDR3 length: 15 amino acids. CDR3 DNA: TGTGCCAGCAGCTGGACAGGGGGAGCCCCAGATACGCAGTATTTT. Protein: CASSWTGGAPDTQYF.

This CDR3 is CASSYSRELSQETQYF. As DNA, the CDR3 is TGTGCCAGCAGTTACTCGAGGGAACTAAGCCAAGAGACCCAGTACTTC. This chain joins TRBV6-6 and TRBJ2-5; TRBD2 might be the D (5 bases). Germline loops: CDR1 MNHNY, CDR2 SVGAGI (reference sequence). The CDR3 runs to 16 residues. Trimming removed 0 bases from V and 1 base from J, with 12 bases in between.

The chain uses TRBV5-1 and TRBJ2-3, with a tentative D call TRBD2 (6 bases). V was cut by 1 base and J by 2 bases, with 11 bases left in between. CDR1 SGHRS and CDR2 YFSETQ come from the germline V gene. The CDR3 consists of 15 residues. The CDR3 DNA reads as TGCGCCAGCAGCTTGTCGGGAGATTTCACAGATACGCAGTATTTT. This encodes CASSLSGDFTDTQYF.

The CDR3 nucleotides read TGCAGCCATTCCCCGCTGGGTACTAGCACAGATACGCAGTATTTT. This codes for CSHSPLGTSTDTQYF. V usage is TRBV29-1 and J usage is TRBJ2-3, with D unresolved. V lost 8 bases to trimming and J lost 0 bases, with 18 bases between them. Germline values: CDR1 SQVTM, CDR2 ANQGSEA. This CDR3 contains 15 residues.

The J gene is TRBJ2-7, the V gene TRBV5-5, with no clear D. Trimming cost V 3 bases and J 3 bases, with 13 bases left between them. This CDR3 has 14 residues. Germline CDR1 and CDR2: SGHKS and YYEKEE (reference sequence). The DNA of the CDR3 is TGTGCCAGCAGCTCAATCAGTGCAATCTACGAGCAGTACTTC. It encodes CASSSISAIYEQYF.

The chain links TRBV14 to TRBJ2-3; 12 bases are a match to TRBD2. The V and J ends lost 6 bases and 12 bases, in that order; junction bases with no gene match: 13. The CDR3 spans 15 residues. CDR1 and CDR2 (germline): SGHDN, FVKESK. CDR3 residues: CASRTSGRSTPVQYF. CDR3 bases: TGTGCCAGCAGAACTAGCGGGAGGTCTACCCCCGTCCAGTATTTT.

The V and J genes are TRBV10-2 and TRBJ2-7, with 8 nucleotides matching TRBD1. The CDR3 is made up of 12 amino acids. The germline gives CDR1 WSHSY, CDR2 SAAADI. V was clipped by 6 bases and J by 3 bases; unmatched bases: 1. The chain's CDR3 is CASRDRDYEQYF. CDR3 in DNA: TGCGCCAGCAGGGACAGGGACTACGAGCAGTACTTC.

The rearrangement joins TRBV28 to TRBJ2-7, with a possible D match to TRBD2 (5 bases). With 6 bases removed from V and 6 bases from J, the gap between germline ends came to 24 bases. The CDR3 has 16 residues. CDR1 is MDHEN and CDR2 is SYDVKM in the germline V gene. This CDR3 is CASSSLRHGRVIEQYF. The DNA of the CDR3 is TGTGCCAGCAGCTCTCTCCGCCACGGGCGGGTGATCGAGCAGTACTTC.

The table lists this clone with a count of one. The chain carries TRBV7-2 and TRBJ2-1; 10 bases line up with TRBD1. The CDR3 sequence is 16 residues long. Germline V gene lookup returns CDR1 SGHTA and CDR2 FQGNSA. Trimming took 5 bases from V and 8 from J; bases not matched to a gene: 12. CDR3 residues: CASSPSRQGAKDEQFF. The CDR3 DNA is TGTGCCAGCAGCCCGAGCCGACAGGGGGCTAAGGATGAGCAGTTCTTC.

CDR3 bases: TGTGCCAGCAGTGATATGGGGCAAACCGGCTACGAGCAGTACTTC. Its protein is CASSDMGQTGYEQYF. The chain is built from TRBV2 and TRBJ2-7; D perhaps matches TRBD1 (5 bases). This CDR3 is built from 15 residues. The ends were cut back, 3 bases at V and 3 bases at J, with 15 bases in the middle. Germline CDR1 is SNHLY and CDR2 is FYNNEI.

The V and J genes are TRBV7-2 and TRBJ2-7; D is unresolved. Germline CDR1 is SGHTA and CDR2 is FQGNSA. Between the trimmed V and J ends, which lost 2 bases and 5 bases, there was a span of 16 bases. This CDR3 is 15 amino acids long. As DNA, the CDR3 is TGTGCCAGCAGCTTAAGTCGCGTAGCCCCCCACGAGCAGTACTTC. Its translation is CASSLSRVAPHEQYF.

In nucleotides, the CDR3 is TGTGCCAGCAGCCCTACTTCCGGGGAGCTGTTTTTT. It encodes CASSPTSGELFF. The chain couples TRBV5-6 to TRBJ2-2, with no clear D. The CDR3 extends over 12 amino acids. Looked up from germline, CDR1 is SGHDT and CDR2 is YYEEEE. The V end lost 4 bases, the J end lost 6 bases, and 7 bases lay between the germline ends.

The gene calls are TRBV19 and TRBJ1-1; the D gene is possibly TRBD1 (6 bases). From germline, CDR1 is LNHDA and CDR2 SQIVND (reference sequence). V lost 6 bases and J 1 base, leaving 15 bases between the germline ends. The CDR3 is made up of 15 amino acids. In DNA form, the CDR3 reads TGTGCCAGTAGAATACCGGCCAGGGGGAACACTGAAGCTTTCTTT. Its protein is CASRIPARGNTEAFF.

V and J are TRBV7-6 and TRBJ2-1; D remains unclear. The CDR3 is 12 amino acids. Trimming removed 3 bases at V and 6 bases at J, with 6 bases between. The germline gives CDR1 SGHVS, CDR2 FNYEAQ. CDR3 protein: CASSLNSNEQFF. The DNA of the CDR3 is TGTGCCAGCAGCTTGAACTCCAATGAGCAGTTCTTC.

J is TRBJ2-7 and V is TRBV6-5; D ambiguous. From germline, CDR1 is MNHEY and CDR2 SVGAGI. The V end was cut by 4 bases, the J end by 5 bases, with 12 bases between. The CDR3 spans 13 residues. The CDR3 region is CASSSLDLNEQYF. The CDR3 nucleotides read TGTGCCAGCAGTTCCCTTGACTTGAACGAGCAGTACTTC.

The CDR3 protein is CASSNRDRGLNTQYF. The CDR3 region has the DNA TGCGCCAGCAGTAACCGGGACAGGGGGCTCAATACGCAGTATTTT. V usage is TRBV23-1 and J usage is TRBJ2-3; TRBD1 matches 12 bases. Being an ORF, TRBV23-1 has a function that is uncertain. The CDR3 loop spans 15 amino acids. Losses at the gene ends were 5 bases for V and 7 bases for J; bases not matched to a gene: 7.

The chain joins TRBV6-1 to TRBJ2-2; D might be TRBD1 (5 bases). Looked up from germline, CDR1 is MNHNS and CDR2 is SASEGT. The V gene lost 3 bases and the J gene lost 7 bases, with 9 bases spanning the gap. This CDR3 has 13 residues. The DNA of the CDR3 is TGTGCCAGCAGTGACAGGGCATACGGGGAGCTGTTTTTT. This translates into CASSDRAYGELFF.